This TCR beta chain emerged from a study of CD8 T cells in Susac syndrome. Random hexamers served to reverse transcribe roughly 0.5 to 1 ug RNA. Via MiXCR, TCRdb re-called the immunoSEQ multiplex PCR reads, giving one row per CDR3 protein. The sample shows about 210,000 distinct CDR3 sequences, about 93% of them seen only once. This CDR3 comprises 12 residues. Looked up from germline, CDR1 is SGDLS and CDR2 is YYNGEE. The ends were cut back, 3 bases at V and 3 bases at J, with 4 bases in the middle. The sequenced sample consisted of CD4+ T cells from PBMCs. This chain uses TRBV9 with TRBJ1-3; D remains ambiguous. The clonotype was recovered from a human donor in good health. CDR3 residues: CASSADGNTIYF. For the CDR3, the DNA is TGTGCCAGCAGCGCGGATGGAAACACCATATATTTT. Variable domain in full (rest from reference TRBV9 and TRBJ1-3): DSGVTQTPKHLITATGQRVTLRCSPRSGDLSVYWYQQSLDQGLQFLIQYYNGEERAKGNILERFSAQQFPDLHSELNLSSLELGDSALYFCASSADGNTIYFGEGSWLTVV.